These 20 T cell receptor beta chains originate from one sample sequenced in a study of shared clonotypes between healthy human individuals (dated by TCRdb to 2018 to 2020). CD8 naive samples were obtained by positive selection for CCR7 among CD45RO-negative cells, yielding a CD45RA+CCR7+ population from which TemRA cells were excluded. Libraries were constructed by the immunoSEQ multiplex PCR assay. This immuneACCESS table, as held by TCRdb, lists in-frame sequences with V and J called but not all clones. Of the missing ones, under half trace to an unresolved V gene in checked studies; the others have no known cause. This sample has about 600,000 clones in its table, and less than 97% of those were observed once. The ten most abundant clones make up over 0.09% of the sample. Sequences were obtained from naive CD8+ T cells sorted from blood. This specimen's cell subset or site label, interpreted: CD45RA+CCR7+. The origin of the receptors is a woman aged 30 to 39 in good health.

The chain carries TRBV19 and TRBJ1-2; TRBD1 might be the D (5 bases). This CDR3 spans 14 amino acids. With 5 bases removed from V and 8 bases from J, the gap between germline ends came to 18 bases. Germline CDR1 reads LNHDA; CDR2 reads SQIVND (reference sequence). The DNA of the CDR3 is TGTGCCAGTAGTGACTCCTTCACCGGGGGGGGCTACACCTTC. Translated: CASSDSFTGGGYTF.

The chain carries TRBV7-9 and TRBJ2-5; D might be TRBD1 (6 bases). The CDR3 has 14 amino acids. From germline, CDR1 is SEHNR and CDR2 FQNEAQ (reference sequence). Between the trimmed V and J ends, which lost 3 bases and 2 bases, there was a span of 10 bases. The CDR3 bases are TGTGCCAGCAGCTTCCCCGGGACACAAGAGACCCAGTACTTC. Translation gives CASSFPGTQETQYF.

The chain carries TRBV7-7 and TRBJ2-5, with 11 bases lining up with TRBD2. This CDR3 has 20 amino acids. Looked up from germline, CDR1 is SSHAT and CDR2 is FNYEAQ (reference sequence). V trimming: 10 bases; J trimming: 5 bases; junction bases outside the gene matches: 27. The chain's CDR3 is CATPPDPGLAAQEREETQYF. CDR3 coding DNA: TGTGCCACCCCTCCTGACCCGGGACTAGCGGCACAAGAGAGAGAGGAGACCCAGTACTTC.

The CDR3 DNA follows: TGCGCCAGCAGTGAGATGTTGGAAAGGTTCCTCACAGATACGCAGTATTTT. It yields the protein CASSEMLERFLTDTQYF. The chain joins TRBV10-2 to TRBJ2-3; no firm D call. Trimming shortened V by 2 bases and J by 2 bases, and 17 bases separated the two germline ends. The CDR3 runs to 17 residues. Germline CDR1 and CDR2: WSHSY and SAAADI.

This chain connects TRBV2 to TRBJ2-7, with D unclear. Trimming removed 7 bases from V and 0 bases from J, with 16 bases in between. CDR3 length equals 15 residues. Germline assignment: CDR1 SNHLY and CDR2 FYNNEI. CDR3 sequence: CASNHAAVSSYEQYF. In DNA form, the CDR3 reads TGTGCCAGCAATCACGCCGCCGTGAGCTCCTACGAGCAGTACTTC.

This chain links TRBV6-1 with TRBJ2-2; 7 nucleotides align to TRBD1. Germline V lookup: CDR1 MNHNS, CDR2 SASEGT. The CDR3 length is 13 residues. V lost 8 bases and J lost 6; bases outside the gene matches: 6. Here the CDR3 DNA reads TGTGCCAGCCAGTTAGGGGGCTCCGGGGAGCTGTTTTTT. It specifies CASQLGGSGELFF.

This chain uses TRBV28 with TRBJ1-2; D ambiguous. The CDR3 totals 15 residues. V lost 5 bases, J lost 3 bases, and 16 bases lay in between. The germline V gene encodes CDR1 MDHEN and CDR2 SYDVKM. The CDR3 nucleotides are TGTGCCAGCAGTCACGGGCCCCCCAGCCACTATGGCTACACCTTC. This translates into CASSHGPPSHYGYTF.

The gene calls are TRBV5-6 and TRBJ1-6; D is ambiguous. The CDR3 loop spans 15 amino acids. Germline V gene sequence: CDR1 SGHDT, CDR2 YYEEEE. V lost 0 bases and J 0 bases, leaving 4 bases between the germline ends. The CDR3 DNA is TGTGCCAGCAGCTTGGCCGCCTCCTATAATTCACCCCTCCACTTT. It translates to CASSLAASYNSPLHF.

This chain connects TRBV6-6 to TRBJ2-1; D gene ambiguous. V lost 0 bases and J 5 bases, leaving 5 bases between the germline ends. The CDR3 loop spans 13 amino acids. Per germline, CDR1 MNHNY and CDR2 SVGAGI (reference sequence). CDR3 amino acids: CASSYSGNNEQFF. The CDR3 DNA reads as TGTGCCAGCAGTTACTCAGGGAACAATGAGCAGTTCTTC.

About this clone itself: This sample also contains other DNA sequences that code for the same CDR3. The chain joins TRBV7-3 to TRBJ2-3; the D is unclear. V was pared by 0 bases and J by 0 bases, with 4 bases between. The CDR3 has 14 amino acids. CDR1 and CDR2 from the germline V gene are SGHTA and FQGTGA. CDR3 amino acids: CASSLTGSTDTQYF. In DNA, the CDR3 is TGTGCCAGCAGCTTAACGGGAAGCACAGATACGCAGTATTTT.

This chain uses TRBV15 with TRBJ2-1, with 9 bases fitting TRBD2. This CDR3 has 15 amino acids. Trimming at V came to 4 bases and at J to 8 bases, leaving 9 bases not matched to a gene. The germline CDR1 and CDR2 sequences are LNHNV and YYDKDF (reference sequence). The CDR3 region has the DNA TGTGCCACCAGCAAGTATAGCGGGAGTTTCGATGAGCAGTTCTTC. Protein product: CATSKYSGSFDEQFF.

The chain carries TRBV7-9 and TRBJ2-1, with D possibly TRBD2 on 5 matching bases. CDR1 and CDR2 from the germline V gene are SEHNR and FQNEAQ (reference sequence). V was pared by 4 bases and J by 1 base, with 11 bases between. The CDR3 runs 15 residues. The CDR3 here is CASSSDLVSYNEQFF. CDR3 bases: TGTGCCAGCAGCTCGGACTTAGTATCCTACAATGAGCAGTTCTTC. Full variable domain (missing parts from reference TRBV7-9 and TRBJ2-1): DTGVSQNPRHKITKRGQNVTFRCDPISEHNRLYWYRQTLGQGPEFLTYFQNEAQLEKSRLLSDRFSAERPKGSFSTLEIQRTEQGDSAMYLCASSSDLVSYNEQFFGPGTRLTVL.

The chain joins TRBV6-6 to TRBJ1-5, with D possibly being TRBD1 (6 bases). The CDR3 covers 13 residues. V was trimmed by 9 bases and J by 4 bases, leaving 13 bases between them. Germline CDR1 MNHNY, CDR2 SVGAGI (reference sequence). CDR3 loop: CASQLGTNQPQHF. The CDR3 bases are TGTGCCAGTCAACTGGGGACAAATCAGCCCCAGCATTTT.

Only one count was recorded for this clone. V is TRBV28 and J is TRBJ2-3; D is uncertain. This CDR3 contains 14 residues. V lost 5 bases and J lost 2, with 11 bases in between. Per germline, CDR1 MDHEN and CDR2 SYDVKM. The CDR3 loop is CASSDLTPTDTQYF. The CDR3 DNA reads as TGTGCCAGCAGTGATCTGACACCCACAGATACGCAGTATTTT.

The genes are TRBV19 and TRBJ2-3, with TRBD2 identical over 7 bases. Trimming removed 8 bases from V and 3 bases from J; junction bases left unmatched: 8. The germline V gene encodes CDR1 LNHDA and CDR2 SQIVND (reference sequence). The CDR3 is 14 residues long. The CDR3 sequence is CASRGSSGTDTQYF. Here the CDR3 DNA reads TGTGCCAGTCGTGGGTCTAGCGGAACAGATACGCAGTATTTT.

This clone has a handful of counts. The rearrangement links TRBV6-1 to TRBJ2-7, with TRBD2 as a possible D gene (5 bases). V was shortened by 2 bases and J by 0 bases, with 11 bases between the two germline ends. Germline values: CDR1 MNHNS, CDR2 SASEGT. This CDR3 contains 15 residues. CDR3 region: CASSEIGVSSYEQYF. CDR3 DNA: TGTGCCAGCAGTGAAATCGGGGTTAGCTCCTACGAGCAGTACTTC.

V is TRBV28 and J is TRBJ2-5, with TRBD2 matching over 8 bases. The CDR3 length is 17 residues. With 0 bases clipped from V and 3 bases from J, the junction kept 9 bases outside the gene matches. CDR1 and CDR2 (germline): MDHEN, SYDVKM. The CDR3 region is CASSLWTGLEVEETQYF. For the CDR3, the DNA is TGTGCCAGCAGTTTATGGACGGGACTAGAGGTTGAAGAGACCCAGTACTTC. Supplemented by reference TRBV28 and TRBJ2-5, the full variable domain reads DVKVTQSSRYLVKRTGEKVFLECVQDMDHENMFWYRQDPGLGLRLIYFSYDVKMKEKGDIPEGYSVSREKKERFSLILESASTNQTSMYLCASSLWTGLEVEETQYFGPGTRLLVL.

This chain connects TRBV10-3 to TRBJ1-5; no definite D call. In germline, CDR1 is ENHRY, CDR2 SYGVKD. V was pared by 0 bases and J by 1 base, with 13 bases between. The CDR3 consists of 17 residues. CDR3 nucleotide sequence: TGTGCCATCAGTGAGTCGCCGGATAGAGGAAGCAATCAGCCCCAGCATTTT. Encoded protein: CAISESPDRGSNQPQHF.

J is TRBJ2-7 and V is TRBV7-9; the D is unclear. The V gene lost 5 bases and the J gene lost 6 bases, with 14 bases spanning the gap. The CDR3 is made up of 13 amino acids. Germline CDR1 reads SEHNR; CDR2 reads FQNEAQ (reference sequence). The CDR3 here is CASSVGGVFEQYF. CDR3 coding DNA: TGTGCCAGCAGCGTAGGCGGAGTTTTCGAGCAGTACTTC.

The chain couples TRBV6-1 to TRBJ2-7; D gene ambiguous. The CDR3 is 14 residues long. V gave up 5 bases and J gave up 1 base, with 12 bases separating them. Germline V lookup: CDR1 MNHNS, CDR2 SASEGT. The CDR3 loop reads CASSQLGPSYEQYF. CDR3 nucleotide sequence: TGTGCCAGCAGTCAACTCGGGCCTTCCTACGAGCAGTACTTC.